This TCR beta chain was recorded in a study of CD8+ T cells in alopecia areata. The sample's treatment: oral pan-JAK inhibitor, 5-10 mg twice daily. The length of the CDR3 is 12 residues. Germline V gene lookup returns CDR1 SQVTM and CDR2 ANQGSEA. The trim removed 5 bases at V and 10 bases at J, leaving 11 bases unmatched. Reverse transcribed after extraction, RNA yielded cDNA as the sequencing template. Assay used: immunoSEQ multiplex PCR; TCRdb lists only in-frame clones, some missing. The sample gives about 270,000 clones, roughly 63% of which show up once; 0.8% to 1% is in the top ten. The starting material was CD4+ T cells sorted from blood, obtained at week 52, from a patient treated with tofacitinib. This sequence joins TRBV29-1 and TRBJ2-7; 7 bases are shared with TRBD1. The receptor comes from a human donor with alopecia areata. The CDR3 spells CSVSTGPSFQYF. The DNA of the CDR3 is TGCAGCGTTTCGACAGGGCCCTCCTTTCAGTACTTC.